This TCR beta chain was profiled in a study of T cells in Graves' hyperthyroidism and ophthalmopathy. Study summary: Peripheral blood was taken when the disease was first diagnosed, before any treatment began.

This clonotype was observed a few times. A much larger clone is a single base away; this may be a read error. The CDR3 covers 14 residues. Germline V gene sequence: CDR1 MNHNS, CDR2 SASEGT. What was amplified from RNA transcripts were TCR beta CDR3 regions. HTBI primers drove first-round RT-PCR of the TCR CDR3. Each CDR3 protein is one row after TCRdb ran MiXCR on the multiplex PCR reads. The sample includes 350,000 or so distinct CDR3 sequences, roughly 18% of them seen just once. The genes are TRBV6-1 and TRBJ2-5, with D maybe TRBD1 (6 bases). The receptor's source is a woman in her thirties or forties with Graves' ophthalmopathy. Sequenced sample: blood. In DNA, the CDR3 is TGTGTCAGCAGCCCGCGACAGGCTCGGGAGACCCAGTACTTC. Translated, it gives CVSSPRQARETQYF.